A single sample gave rise to the 31 T cell receptor beta chains below, sequenced in a study of cytomegalovirus exposure and HLA in healthy donors. The protocol was immunoSEQ multiplex PCR, while the TCRdb copy is restricted to in-frame clones and leaves out a portion. The table records 150,000 or so clones, roughly 89% of them present only once. Input material: PBMCs. These receptors came from a woman aged 18-29 years in good health and CMV-seropositive.

Only a few counts were recorded for this clone. The rearrangement uses TRBV7-2 and TRBJ2-1; no reliable D call. The germline V gene has CDR1 SGHTA and CDR2 FQGNSA. The V and J ends lost 5 bases and 6 bases respectively, with 11 bases between them. The CDR3 is 13 amino acids. CDR3: CASSDLGFNEQFF. The CDR3, as DNA: TGTGCCAGCAGCGATCTAGGATTCAATGAGCAGTTCTTC.

V usage is TRBV19 and J usage is TRBJ2-5; no definite D call. The germline V gene has CDR1 LNHDA and CDR2 SQIVND (reference sequence). V was trimmed by 5 bases and J by 7 bases, leaving 8 bases between them. This CDR3 contains 11 residues. This CDR3 reads CASSGPGTQYF. The CDR3 DNA reads as TGTGCCAGTAGTGGGCCAGGGACCCAGTACTTC.

The chain links TRBV4-2 to TRBJ2-2, with D possibly being TRBD2 (5 bases). Germline-derived CDR1 and CDR2 are LGHNA and YNFKEQ. This CDR3 spans 18 amino acids. V was clipped by 4 bases and J by 3 bases, with 21 bases between them. The CDR3 loop is CASSRGGGDGDYTGELFF. The DNA for the CDR3 is TGTGCCAGCAGCCGAGGTGGAGGAGACGGAGACTACACCGGGGAGCTGTTTTTT.

The genes are TRBV30 and TRBJ2-7; TRBD2 might be the D (5 bases). The germline V gene encodes CDR1 GTSNPN and CDR2 SVGIG (reference sequence). The CDR3 length is 13 residues. Trimming removed 2 bases at V and 3 bases at J, with 11 bases between. The CDR3 here is CAWSMDSNYEQYF. The CDR3 coding sequence is TGTGCCTGGAGTATGGACTCAAACTACGAGCAGTACTTC.

The gene calls are TRBV29-1 and TRBJ2-1, with D possibly matching TRBD2 (5 bases). There are 14 residues in the CDR3. Germline V lookup: CDR1 SQVTM, CDR2 ANQGSEA. V was shortened by 4 bases and J by 0 bases, with 10 bases between the two germline ends. CDR3 DNA sequence: TGCAGCGTTGGGTTGCGGGCCTCCTACAATGAGCAGTTCTTC. It specifies CSVGLRASYNEQFF.

The chain uses TRBV30 and TRBJ2-7, with no clear D. Germline loops: CDR1 GTSNPN, CDR2 SVGIG (reference sequence). The CDR3 loop spans 13 amino acids. Deletions cut 0 bases from V and 0 bases from J, with 6 bases between. CDR3 in amino acids: CAWSVLSSYEQYF. CDR3 bases: TGTGCCTGGAGTGTCCTCAGCTCCTACGAGCAGTACTTC.

The genes are TRBV29-1 and TRBJ1-4; perhaps TRBD1 as D (5 bases). Germline loops: CDR1 SQVTM, CDR2 ANQGSEA. This CDR3 comprises 13 residues. V was shortened by 7 bases and J by 1 base, with 10 bases between the two germline ends. The CDR3 region is CSGGGGTNEKLFF. The CDR3 DNA reads as TGCAGCGGGGGGGGAGGAACTAATGAAAAACTGTTTTTT. Full variable domain (remainder filled in from reference TRBV29-1 and TRBJ1-4): SAVISQKPSRDICQRGTSLTIQCQVDSQVTMMFWYRQQPGQSLTLIATANQGSEATYESGFVIDKFPISRPNLTFSTLTVSNMSPEDSSIYLCSGGGGTNEKLFFGSGTQLSVL.

The chain joins TRBV5-1 to TRBJ2-2; a weak D match, TRBD2 (5 bases). Trimming took 2 bases from V and 0 from J, leaving 11 bases between them. Per germline, CDR1 SGHRS and CDR2 YFSETQ. The CDR3 has 16 amino acids. In nucleotides, the CDR3 is TGCGCCAGCAGCTTCGGACTGGCCCCGAACACCGGGGAGCTGTTTTTT. Translated: CASSFGLAPNTGELFF.

This chain connects TRBV6-5 to TRBJ1-3, with no clear D. The germline V and J ends were trimmed by 7 bases and 4 bases, with 8 bases remaining between them. The germline gives CDR1 MNHEY, CDR2 SVGAGI. The CDR3 spans 12 residues. CDR3 DNA sequence: TGTGCCAGCATAGCGGCAGGAAACACCATATATTTT. Translation gives CASIAAGNTIYF.

The chain recombines TRBV28 with TRBJ1-1, with 7 positions matching TRBD1. CDR3 length: 14 amino acids. The V and J ends lost 1 base and 10 bases, in that order; junction bases with no gene match: 9. CDR1 is MDHEN and CDR2 is SYDVKM in the germline V gene. The CDR3 region is CASSLSVGGRRAFF. CDR3 nucleotides: TGTGCCAGCAGTTTATCGGTAGGGGGCAGAAGAGCTTTCTTT.

The V and J genes are TRBV19 and TRBJ2-1, with 9 positions matching TRBD2. The V gene end was trimmed by 1 base and the J gene end by 9 bases; junction bases not matched to a gene: 7. CDR1 and CDR2 (germline): LNHDA, SQIVND (reference sequence). The CDR3 extends over 15 amino acids. Here the CDR3 reads CASSIAGGRAGEQFF. CDR3 coding DNA: TGTGCCAGTAGTATAGCGGGCGGGAGGGCCGGTGAGCAGTTCTTC.

The chain links TRBV27 to TRBJ2-5; 13 nucleotides line up with TRBD2. Trimming at V came to 2 bases and at J to 9 bases, leaving 12 bases not matched to a gene. Per the germline V gene, CDR1 is MNHEY and CDR2 is SMNVEV (reference sequence). The CDR3 has 17 residues. The DNA for the CDR3 is TGTGCCAGCAGTTTAACAGTTGGGACTAGCGGGACGGGTTCCCAGTACTTC. Protein: CASSLTVGTSGTGSQYF.

The J gene is TRBJ2-7, the V gene TRBV11-1; TRBD2 is a possible D gene (5 bases). Germline CDR1 and CDR2: SGHAT and FQDESV (reference sequence). The CDR3 contains 13 residues. V dropped 1 base and J dropped 2 bases, with 6 bases sitting between them. DNA of the CDR3: TGTGCCAGCAGCTTAGACGGGACCTACGAGCAGTACTTC. It translates to CASSLDGTYEQYF.

This sequence joins TRBV28 and TRBJ1-1; D perhaps matches TRBD1 (6 bases). Between the trimmed V and J ends, which lost 2 bases and 4 bases, there was a span of 11 bases. The CDR3 spans 14 residues. Germline V gene data show CDR1 as MDHEN and CDR2 as SYDVKM. The CDR3 here is CASSLTGLVTEAFF. The CDR3 DNA reads as TGTGCCAGCAGTTTAACAGGGCTGGTCACTGAAGCTTTCTTT. The full variable domain, completed using reference TRBV28 and TRBJ1-1, is DVKVTQSSRYLVKRTGEKVFLECVQDMDHENMFWYRQDPGLGLRLIYFSYDVKMKEKGDIPEGYSVSREKKERFSLILESASTNQTSMYLCASSLTGLVTEAFFGQGTRLTVV.

V is TRBV5-4 and J is TRBJ2-3, with D maybe TRBD1 (5 bases). The germline CDR1 and CDR2 sequences are SGHNT and YYREEE (reference sequence). V gave up 3 bases and J gave up 2 bases, with 13 bases separating them. There are 15 residues in the CDR3. The CDR3 DNA follows: TGTGCCAGCAGCTCCCTTGGGGCCCCCACAGATACGCAGTATTTT. Amino acid sequence: CASSSLGAPTDTQYF.

The chain combines TRBV15 with TRBJ2-6; 10 bases are a match to TRBD1. Germline loops: CDR1 LNHNV, CDR2 YYDKDF (reference sequence). This CDR3 spans 16 amino acids. The trim removed 5 bases at V and 2 bases at J, leaving 3 bases unmatched. In DNA form, the CDR3 reads TGTGCCACCAGCCGGGACAGGGGAGCTGGGGCCAACGTCCTGACTTTC. This gives the protein CATSRDRGAGANVLTF.

V usage is TRBV5-4 and J usage is TRBJ2-4, with a weak D call TRBD2 (6 bases). CDR1 and CDR2 (germline): SGHNT, YYREEE (reference sequence). With 4 bases removed from V and 0 bases from J, the gap between germline ends came to 20 bases. The CDR3 has 18 amino acids. The CDR3 DNA follows: TGTGCCAGCAGCGAGTTTACTAGCCGGCCGGTAGCCAAAAACATTCAGTACTTC. This gives the protein CASSEFTSRPVAKNIQYF.

This sequence joins TRBV19 and TRBJ1-2; 9 positions agree with TRBD1. The germline V gene encodes CDR1 LNHDA and CDR2 SQIVND (reference sequence). V lost 9 bases and J lost 8; bases outside the gene matches: 13. This CDR3 has 14 amino acids. The CDR3 loop is CASIGGQGLRGYTF. The CDR3 DNA sequence: TGTGCCAGCATCGGAGGACAGGGGCTCCGGGGCTACACCTTC.

The chain employs TRBV30 and TRBJ2-5, with 8 bases that match TRBD1. There are 14 residues in the CDR3. V lost 1 base to trimming and J lost 9 bases; unmatched junction nucleotides: 10. Germline CDR1 and CDR2: GTSNPN and SVGIG (reference sequence). The CDR3, as DNA: TGTGCCTGGAGTGCCGGGACAGGCTTTTTCTCCCAGTACTTC. Amino acid sequence: CAWSAGTGFFSQYF.

This sequence joins TRBV5-6 and TRBJ1-2, with D perhaps matching TRBD1 (5 bases). The germline V gene encodes CDR1 SGHDT and CDR2 YYEEEE. V lost 0 bases, J lost 2 bases, and 11 bases lay in between. The CDR3 contains 15 residues. CDR3 in DNA: TGTGCCAGCAGCTTGGTAGAAGCAGGGAACTATGGCTACACCTTC. Protein sequence: CASSLVEAGNYGYTF.

This clone was observed a single time. This sequence joins TRBV2 and TRBJ2-7; 9 positions agree with TRBD1. J gave up 1 base and V 6 bases, and 7 bases lay outside the gene matches. Germline CDR1 SNHLY, CDR2 FYNNEI. CDR3 length: 15 amino acids. The CDR3 DNA is TGTGCCAGCAGCGCCCCCGGGACAGGGTCCTACGAGCAGTACTTC. Translating it yields CASSAPGTGSYEQYF.

The chain couples TRBV13 to TRBJ1-3, with 8 nucleotides matching TRBD1. This CDR3 contains 17 residues. With V trimmed by 6 bases and J by 2 bases, 12 bases remained unmatched. Germline V lookup: CDR1 PRHDT, CDR2 FYEKMQ (reference sequence). The CDR3 DNA sequence: TGTGCCAGCAGGTGGTTGGGACAGGCGGATACTGGAAACACCATATATTTT. It yields the protein CASRWLGQADTGNTIYF.

V and J are TRBV7-2 and TRBJ1-1; 11 nucleotides line up with TRBD1. The CDR3 is made up of 15 amino acids. CDR1 and CDR2 from the germline V gene are SGHTA and FQGNSA. With V trimmed by 0 bases and J by 7 bases, 4 bases remained unmatched. The CDR3 spells CASSLAGQGADEAFF. The CDR3 DNA reads as TGTGCCAGCAGCTTAGCTGGACAGGGGGCCGATGAAGCTTTCTTT. Full variable domain (rest looked up from reference TRBV7-2 and TRBJ1-1): GAGVSQSPSNKVTEKGKDVELRCDPISGHTALYWYRQSLGQGLEFLIYFQGNSAPDKSGLPSDRFSAERTGGSVSTLTIQRTQQEDSAVYLCASSLAGQGADEAFFGQGTRLTVV.

This chain uses TRBV4-3 with TRBJ2-5; D is undetermined. CDR1 and CDR2 from the germline V gene are LGHNA and YSLEER. With 0 bases removed from V and 5 bases from J, the gap between germline ends came to 7 bases. The CDR3 spans 13 residues. Here the CDR3 reads CASSQDRWETQYF. The DNA of the CDR3 is TGCGCCAGCAGCCAAGATCGGTGGGAGACCCAGTACTTC.

V and J are TRBV10-3 and TRBJ2-3; TRBD2 aligns across 9 bases. The V gene's germline CDR1 is ENHRY and CDR2 SYGVKD. The V gene end was trimmed by 6 bases and the J gene end by 6 bases; junction bases not matched to a gene: 10. The CDR3 contains 15 residues. This CDR3 reads CAIRLAGEGADTQYF. The CDR3 DNA reads TGTGCCATCAGATTAGCGGGAGAAGGGGCTGATACGCAGTATTTT.

This clone has just one count. The chain employs TRBV9 and TRBJ2-3; the D gene is possibly TRBD2 (5 bases). The V end was cut by 0 bases, the J end by 2 bases, with 16 bases between. This CDR3 contains 17 residues. The germline V gene has CDR1 SGDLS and CDR2 YYNGEE. CDR3 sequence reads: CASSVGGLVRYTDTQYF. CDR3 bases: TGTGCCAGCAGCGTAGGTGGACTCGTCCGATACACAGATACGCAGTATTTT.

This chain uses TRBV5-1 with TRBJ2-2, with 8 nucleotides matching TRBD2. The CDR3 spans 14 residues. Germline V gene data show CDR1 as SGHRS and CDR2 as YFSETQ. V lost 5 bases and J lost 4; bases outside the gene matches: 4. In DNA, the CDR3 is TGCGCCAGCAGTCGGGAGGGATCCACCGGGGAGCTGTTTTTT. It yields the protein CASSREGSTGELFF.

This chain joins TRBV5-1 and TRBJ2-2; possible D gene TRBD1, 6 bases. The V end lost 0 bases, the J end lost 1 base, and 10 bases lay between the germline ends. There are 16 residues in the CDR3. Germline V CDR1 and CDR2: SGHRS, YFSETQ. DNA for the CDR3: TGCGCCAGCAGCTTGGCAGAGACAGGGAACACCGGGGAGCTGTTTTTT. Encoded protein: CASSLAETGNTGELFF.

The rearrangement joins TRBV27 to TRBJ2-1; D is unclear. Germline V lookup: CDR1 MNHEY, CDR2 SMNVEV (reference sequence). CDR3 length equals 13 residues. V dropped 6 bases and J dropped 9 bases, with 15 bases sitting between them. The chain's CDR3 is CASSSTWASEQFF. As DNA, the CDR3 is TGTGCCAGCAGCTCGACGTGGGCGTCTGAGCAGTTCTTC.

J is TRBJ2-7 and V is TRBV5-1; TRBD2 matches at 7 bases. CDR1 and CDR2 (germline): SGHRS, YFSETQ. The CDR3 spans 15 residues. The ends lost 3 bases at V and 2 bases at J; junction bases unmatched: 8. The CDR3 nucleotides read TGCGCCAGCAGCTCCGAAGCGGGAAATGCCTACGAGCAGTACTTC. Encoded protein: CASSSEAGNAYEQYF.

Here the CDR3 reads CSASPEETQYF. The CDR3 DNA follows: TGCAGTGCTAGTCCCGAAGAGACCCAGTACTTC. The chain is built from TRBV20-1 and TRBJ2-5; D is uncertain. Germline CDR1 DFQATT, CDR2 SNEGSKA (reference sequence). Trimming shortened V by 3 bases and J by 3 bases, and 5 bases separated the two germline ends. CDR3 length: 11 residues.